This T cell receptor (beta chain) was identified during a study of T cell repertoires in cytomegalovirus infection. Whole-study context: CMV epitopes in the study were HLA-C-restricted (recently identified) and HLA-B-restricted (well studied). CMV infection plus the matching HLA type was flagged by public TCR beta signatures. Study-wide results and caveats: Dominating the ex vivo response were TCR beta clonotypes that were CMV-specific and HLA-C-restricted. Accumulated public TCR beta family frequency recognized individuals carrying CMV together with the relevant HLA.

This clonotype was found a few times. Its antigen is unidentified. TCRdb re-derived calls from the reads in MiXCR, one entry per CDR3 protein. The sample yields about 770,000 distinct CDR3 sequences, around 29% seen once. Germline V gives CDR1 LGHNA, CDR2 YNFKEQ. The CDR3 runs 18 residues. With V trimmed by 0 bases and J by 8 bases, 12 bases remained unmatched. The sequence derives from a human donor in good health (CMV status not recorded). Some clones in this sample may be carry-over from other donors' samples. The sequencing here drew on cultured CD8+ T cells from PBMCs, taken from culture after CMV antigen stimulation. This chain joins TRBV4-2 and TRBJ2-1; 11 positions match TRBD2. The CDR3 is CASSQDTSWVAGGHEQFF. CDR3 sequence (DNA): TGTGCCAGCAGCCAAGACACATCGTGGGTAGCGGGGGGGCATGAGCAGTTCTTC.